Listed here are 26 T cell receptor beta chains from one sample, sequenced in a study of cytomegalovirus exposure and HLA in healthy donors. The PCR ran on 60 Vbeta and 13 Jbeta primers. Sequencing was performed with immunoSEQ multiplex PCR; in TCRdb, only in-frame clones are kept and a portion is missing. The repertoire holds some 220,000 clones, with about 89% as singletons. The sequencing input was PBMCs. Receptor source: a woman younger than 35 in good health and CMV-seronegative.

The V call is TRBV5-1, the J call TRBJ1-4; tentatively, D is TRBD1 (5 bases). Trimming removed 6 bases from V and 4 bases from J, with 13 bases in between. Per germline, CDR1 SGHRS and CDR2 YFSETQ. The CDR3 is made up of 14 amino acids. Written as DNA, the CDR3 is TGCGCCAGCACCCTCGGGGGTTTTAATGAAAAACTGTTTTTT. The encoded protein is CASTLGGFNEKLFF.

This chain uses TRBV4-2 with TRBJ2-7; 7 nucleotides match TRBD1. The CDR3 length is 19 residues. Germline V gene lookup returns CDR1 LGHNA and CDR2 YNFKEQ. The V gene end was trimmed by 0 bases and the J gene end by 9 bases; junction bases not matched to a gene: 23. The CDR3: CASSQEVGTVNFLREGQYF. The CDR3 DNA follows: TGTGCCAGCAGCCAAGAGGTGGGGACAGTCAACTTCCTACGAGAGGGGCAGTACTTC.

The chain couples TRBV7-9 to TRBJ2-7, with TRBD2 matching 9 bases. The germline CDR1 and CDR2 sequences are SEHNR and FQNEAQ (reference sequence). The CDR3 has 12 residues. Trimming removed 5 bases from V and 6 bases from J; junction bases left unmatched: 2. As DNA, the CDR3 is TGTGCCAGCAGCGCGGGAGGGGGCGAGCAGTACTTC. Protein: CASSAGGGEQYF.

The table lists this clone with a few counts. The V call is TRBV5-1, the J call TRBJ2-7; the match to TRBD2 covers 14 bases. This CDR3 has 14 amino acids. V lost 4 bases and J lost 6; bases outside the gene matches: 3. The V gene's germline CDR1 is SGHRS and CDR2 YFSETQ. CDR3 in amino acids: CASSTGLAGGEQYF. The DNA for the CDR3 is TGCGCCAGCAGCACCGGACTAGCGGGAGGCGAGCAGTACTTC.

The chain carries TRBV30 and TRBJ2-4; 7 bases match TRBD2. Germline trimming cut 0 bases from V and 6 bases from J; bases unmatched to any gene: 14. The CDR3 is made up of 17 amino acids. Germline CDR1 is GTSNPN and CDR2 is SVGIG (reference sequence). The CDR3 coding sequence is TGTGCCTGGAGTGTACTTTATGGGGTGTCGGGGGGAAACATTCAGTACTTC. Residues: CAWSVLYGVSGGNIQYF.

The genes are TRBV12-5 and TRBJ1-1, with D possibly matching TRBD1 (5 bases). Trimming pared 2 bases from V and 10 bases from J, leaving 23 bases between. The germline V gene has CDR1 LGHNT and CDR2 FRNRAP. The CDR3 spans 16 residues. CDR3 amino acids: CASGLLTRGAPRLAFF. DNA of the CDR3: TGTGCTAGTGGTTTGCTAACGCGTGGGGCCCCTCGGCTAGCTTTCTTT.

CDR3: CAISGTASGNTIYF. DNA of the CDR3: TGTGCCATCAGTGGAACAGCATCTGGAAACACCATATATTTT. The chain links TRBV10-3 to TRBJ1-3; no clear D. The CDR3 has 14 residues. Germline V CDR1 and CDR2: ENHRY, SYGVKD. Trimming stripped 4 bases from V and 1 base from J, with 8 bases between.

V and J are TRBV18 and TRBJ1-1, with D possibly matching TRBD1 (5 bases). Germline V gene lookup returns CDR1 KGHSH and CDR2 LQKENI. The CDR3 loop spans 13 amino acids. Trimming stripped 5 bases from V and 1 base from J, with 8 bases between. Here the CDR3 DNA reads TGTGCCAGCTCAGTGGGGGGGAACACTGAAGCTTTCTTT. Its translation is CASSVGGNTEAFF.

This chain connects TRBV5-4 to TRBJ2-1; D not certain. Trimming removed 5 bases at V and 6 bases at J, with 9 bases between. CDR3 length: 12 residues. The V gene's germline CDR1 is SGHNT and CDR2 YYREEE (reference sequence). The CDR3 DNA reads as TGTGCCAGCAGTCTCTACCTCAATGAGCAGTTCTTC. It yields the protein CASSLYLNEQFF. Full variable domain (rest looked up from reference TRBV5-4 and TRBJ2-1): ETGVTQSPTHLIKTRGQQVTLRCSSQSGHNTVSWYQQALGQGPQFIFQYYREEENGRGNFPPRFSGLQFPNYSSELNVNALELDDSALYLCASSLYLNEQFFGPGTRLTVL.

The genes are TRBV20-1 and TRBJ1-1; D unresolved. Per the germline V gene, CDR1 is DFQATT and CDR2 is SNEGSKA (reference sequence). The CDR3 spans 11 residues. Trimming cost V 6 bases and J 5 bases, with 10 bases left between them. CDR3 residues: CSAARRTEAFF. The CDR3 DNA reads as TGCAGTGCGGCGCGGAGGACTGAAGCTTTCTTT.

This clone was detected a few times. Other DNA sequences in the same sample also yield this CDR3. This chain uses TRBV9 with TRBJ2-2, with 8 bases that match TRBD2. Trimming cost V 0 bases and J 5 bases; bases outside gene matches: 0. The CDR3 consists of 14 residues. CDR1 and CDR2 from the germline V gene are SGDLS and YYNGEE. This CDR3 reads CASSVGGGTGELFF. The CDR3 region has the DNA TGTGCCAGCAGCGTAGGCGGGGGGACCGGGGAGCTGTTTTTT.

The V gene is TRBV13, the J gene TRBJ2-1, with D maybe TRBD1 (5 bases). Germline V gives CDR1 PRHDT, CDR2 FYEKMQ (reference sequence). This CDR3 is built from 17 residues. The V and J ends lost 4 bases and 0 bases respectively, with 16 bases between them. In nucleotides, the CDR3 is TGTGCCAGCAGCTCGACAGCCTCGAGGACCTCCTACAATGAGCAGTTCTTC. Its translation is CASSSTASRTSYNEQFF.

The CDR3 protein is CASSTQKNQPQHF. As DNA, the CDR3 is TGTGCCAGCAGCACCCAGAAGAATCAGCCCCAGCATTTT. This rearrangement joins TRBV7-2 to TRBJ1-5; no clear D gene. Trimming stripped 5 bases from V and 4 bases from J, with 9 bases between. Germline CDR1 and CDR2: SGHTA and FQGNSA. The CDR3 sequence is 13 residues long.

The V gene is TRBV28, the J gene TRBJ1-5; D remains ambiguous. V shed 2 bases and J shed 4 bases, with 9 bases lying between them. Germline V gene lookup returns CDR1 MDHEN and CDR2 SYDVKM. The CDR3 is 14 amino acids. CDR3 sequence (DNA): TGTGCCAGCAGTTTAAGAATCGCGAATCAGCCCCAGCATTTT. Protein: CASSLRIANQPQHF.

In its sample, this clone was seen once. The chain has TRBV7-2 and TRBJ1-1, with D tentatively TRBD1 (6 bases). The CDR3 spans 15 residues. The germline V gene encodes CDR1 SGHTA and CDR2 FQGNSA. Trimming removed 1 base from V and 3 bases from J, with 12 bases in between. CDR3 in DNA: TGTGCCAGCAGCTTAGGGGCCAGGGGATACACTGAAGCTTTCTTT. Translated, it gives CASSLGARGYTEAFF.

This clone has a single count. This rearrangement joins TRBV6-5 to TRBJ2-2; D gene ambiguous. Trimming cost V 0 bases and J 6 bases, with 11 bases left between them. The CDR3 length is 15 residues. Looked up from germline, CDR1 is MNHEY and CDR2 is SVGAGI. This CDR3 is CASSYSYGSAGELFF. The DNA for the CDR3 is TGTGCCAGCAGTTACTCTTACGGGTCTGCCGGGGAGCTGTTTTTT.

The chain has TRBV4-1 and TRBJ1-1, with D perhaps matching TRBD1 (6 bases). V was pared by 1 base and J by 2 bases, with 14 bases between. The CDR3 length is 16 residues. Germline CDR1 is MGHRA and CDR2 is YSYEKL. CDR3 sequence (DNA): TGCGCCAGCAGCCAAGGGTCACAGGGCCCCAACACTGAAGCTTTCTTT. This gives the protein CASSQGSQGPNTEAFF.

This clone was observed once. The chain has TRBV5-1 and TRBJ1-2; D is perhaps TRBD1 (5 bases). Germline V lookup: CDR1 SGHRS, CDR2 YFSETQ. The V and J ends lost 4 bases and 0 bases respectively, with 13 bases between them. CDR3 length: 15 amino acids. This chain's CDR3 is CASSGGDRANYGYTF. The CDR3 DNA reads TGCGCCAGCAGCGGCGGAGACAGAGCTAACTATGGCTACACCTTC.

The V call is TRBV15, the J call TRBJ1-5; D is unresolved. CDR1 and CDR2 from the germline V gene are LNHNV and YYDKDF (reference sequence). V lost 1 base and J lost 5, with 3 bases in between. There are 12 residues in the CDR3. The CDR3 sequence: CATSRGDQPQHF. The DNA of the CDR3 is TGTGCCACCAGCAGAGGAGATCAGCCCCAGCATTTT.

V usage is TRBV25-1 and J usage is TRBJ1-2, with D possibly being TRBD1 (5 bases). V was clipped by 1 base and J by 8 bases, with 14 bases between them. The CDR3 has 14 amino acids. Germline assignment: CDR1 MGHDK and CDR2 SYGVNS. The CDR3 DNA sequence: TGTGCCAGCAGTGAATCGGGCAGGGTGGGCGGCTACACCTTC. This translates into CASSESGRVGGYTF.

The chain uses TRBV7-9 and TRBJ2-5, with unresolved D. V lost 3 bases and J lost 4, with 9 bases in between. The germline V gene encodes CDR1 SEHNR and CDR2 FQNEAQ (reference sequence). The CDR3 spans 13 residues. The CDR3 nucleotides are TGTGCCAGCAGCTTTCCTATTCGAGAGACCCAGTACTTC. Its protein product is CASSFPIRETQYF.

This chain's CDR3 is CASSEGQGAFSGYTF. DNA of the CDR3: TGTGCCAGCAGCGAAGGACAGGGGGCTTTTAGTGGCTACACCTTC. The chain employs TRBV25-1 and TRBJ1-2; TRBD1 matches 11 bases. CDR1 is MGHDK and CDR2 is SYGVNS in the germline V gene. This CDR3 comprises 15 residues. Trimming at V came to 6 bases and at J to 7 bases, leaving 10 bases not matched to a gene.

The gene calls are TRBV2 and TRBJ2-7; 8 nucleotides line up with TRBD1. Germline trimming cut 6 bases from V and 2 bases from J; bases unmatched to any gene: 3. This CDR3 comprises 13 residues. Germline V gives CDR1 SNHLY, CDR2 FYNNEI. CDR3 loop: CASRQGATYEQYF. CDR3 nucleotides: TGTGCCAGCAGGCAGGGGGCGACCTACGAGCAGTACTTC.

The chain's CDR3 is CSVARGLAGANTGELFF. The CDR3 DNA reads TGCAGCGTTGCAAGGGGACTAGCGGGGGCCAACACCGGGGAGCTGTTTTTT. The chain links TRBV29-1 to TRBJ2-2; TRBD2 aligns across 14 bases. The germline CDR1 and CDR2 sequences are SQVTM and ANQGSEA. This CDR3 has 17 residues. Germline trimming cut 4 bases from V and 2 bases from J; bases unmatched to any gene: 6.

This chain links TRBV27 with TRBJ2-7; the D gene is possibly TRBD2 (6 bases). This CDR3 region has 13 residues. Germline V gene lookup returns CDR1 MNHEY and CDR2 SMNVEV (reference sequence). Trimming removed 6 bases at V and 2 bases at J, with 11 bases between. The CDR3 region has the DNA TGTGCCAGCAGGGCTAGCGTTGCCTACGAGCAGTACTTC. This sequence encodes CASRASVAYEQYF.

In its sample, this clone was seen a few times. The rearrangement uses TRBV7-9 and TRBJ1-1, with a tentative D call TRBD1 (6 bases). This CDR3 has 17 residues. The germline V and J ends were trimmed by 8 bases and 5 bases, with 27 bases remaining between them. Germline assignment: CDR1 SEHNR and CDR2 FQNEAQ (reference sequence). This CDR3 reads CASFKPSRGGRETEAFF. The CDR3, as DNA: TGTGCCAGCTTTAAACCCTCTAGGGGGGGTAGAGAGACTGAAGCTTTCTTT. Full variable domain (remainder filled in from reference TRBV7-9 and TRBJ1-1): DTGVSQNPRHKITKRGQNVTFRCDPISEHNRLYWYRQTLGQGPEFLTYFQNEAQLEKSRLLSDRFSAERPKGSFSTLEIQRTEQGDSAMYLCASFKPSRGGRETEAFFGQGTRLTVV.